The 7 T cell receptor beta chains given below trace back to one sample, sequenced in a study of blood T cell repertoires in COVID-19. The method was immunoSEQ multiplex PCR; TCRdb's version includes in-frame clones alone and lacks a portion of them. The table records 200,000 to 250,000 clones, around four fifths of them present only once. The source material was peripheral blood. These receptors all stem from a young man with active or convalescent COVID-19.

The rearrangement joins TRBV12-3 or TRBV12-4 to TRBJ2-4; 7 bases fit TRBD1. Germline trimming cut 5 bases from V and 5 bases from J; bases unmatched to any gene: 0. The CDR3 sequence is 12 residues long. The chain's CDR3 is CASSRGQNIQYF. Here the CDR3 DNA reads TGTGCCAGCAGTAGGGGGCAAAACATTCAGTACTTC.

CDR3 loop: CASSAGIRDTQYF. Written as DNA, the CDR3 is TGCGCCAGCAGTGCCGGGATCAGGGATACGCAGTATTTT. The chain links TRBV10-1 to TRBJ2-3; D possibly corresponds to TRBD2 (5 bases). The germline V gene has CDR1 WNHNN and CDR2 SYGVQD (reference sequence). Trimming pared 4 bases from V and 6 bases from J, leaving 11 bases between. CDR3 length: 13 amino acids.

Concerning this clone itself: Distinct nucleotide sequences in the sample also encode this CDR3. In DNA form, the CDR3 reads TGTGCCAGCTCTACGAGGGAGACCCAGTACTTC. Its translation is CASSTRETQYF. The chain uses TRBV6-5 and TRBJ2-5; no firm D call. The V gene lost 8 bases and the J gene lost 5 bases, with 9 bases spanning the gap. There are 11 residues in the CDR3. Germline V gives CDR1 MNHEY, CDR2 SVGAGI.

This rearrangement joins TRBV7-2 to TRBJ2-7; 11 bases are a match to TRBD2. Germline CDR1 and CDR2: SGHTA and FQGNSA. V lost 5 bases to trimming and J lost 0 bases; unmatched junction nucleotides: 6. There are 16 residues in the CDR3. The CDR3 DNA sequence: TGTGCCAGCAGCGTTTACCTAGCGGGGGGCTCCTACGAGCAGTACTTC. It encodes CASSVYLAGGSYEQYF.

The rearrangement links TRBV29-1 to TRBJ2-7; 7 nucleotides align to TRBD1. Germline V gene sequence: CDR1 SQVTM, CDR2 ANQGSEA. V dropped 5 bases and J dropped 7; count of bases not matched to a gene: 8. The CDR3 is 12 residues long. The CDR3 sequence is CSVRQGSEEQYF. The CDR3 DNA reads TGCAGCGTTAGACAGGGTTCAGAGGAGCAGTACTTC.

The chain combines TRBV6-5 with TRBJ1-6, with D uncertain. CDR1 and CDR2 (germline): MNHEY, SVGAGI. Between the trimmed V and J ends, which lost 8 bases and 7 bases, there was a span of 12 bases. The CDR3 runs to 13 residues. The CDR3 reads CASRSGNNSPLHF. The CDR3 region has the DNA TGTGCCAGCCGTTCGGGGAACAATTCACCCCTCCACTTT.

V is TRBV7-6 and J is TRBJ2-3, with D possibly matching TRBD2 (6 bases). From germline, CDR1 is SGHVS and CDR2 FNYEAQ. This CDR3 comprises 15 residues. Trimming cost V 1 base and J 2 bases, with 10 bases left between them. The CDR3 coding sequence is TGTGCCAGCAGCTTAGAACCGGGAGTCACAGATACGCAGTATTTT. Translation gives CASSLEPGVTDTQYF.